This TCR beta chain originates from a study of response to subunit inactivated influenza vaccine. One entry per CDR3 protein results from TCRdb running MiXCR on the RT-PCR reads. The sample lists about 620,000 distinct CDR3 sequences, 10% to 12% occurring once. This clonotype was counted between two and nine times. Germline V gene data show CDR1 as SGHRS and CDR2 as YFSETQ. This CDR3 has 14 amino acids. The germline V and J ends were trimmed by 2 bases and 5 bases, with 10 bases remaining between them. In addition, the sample was reused for a study of T cells expressing NK-cell markers. That paper states: In generating TCR beta cDNA, 5'RACE template switching with UMIs was used.

This TCR derives from a man between 45 and 60 years old who received an inactivated influenza vaccine. The input for sequencing was PBMCs from blood, taken on the day of vaccination. This chain links TRBV5-1 with TRBJ2-2; D gene uncertain. In DNA form, the CDR3 reads TGCGCCAGCAGCTTCGTCTTGGGTACCGGGGAGCTGTTTTTT. It is translated as CASSFVLGTGELFF.